This passage covers 32 T cell receptor beta chains from one sample sequenced in a study of regulatory T cells in long-lasting Graves disease. Time point: persistent/refractory GD, antithyroid drugs over 5 years with positive TRAb. The TCR library was prepared using RNA isolated from PBMCs. Library construction for TCR beta used iRepertoire HTBI primers and Arm-PCR of CDR3 regions. TCRdb analysed the multiplex PCR reads with MiXCR anew, one entry per CDR3 protein. The sample has hundreds of thousands of distinct CDR3 sequences, approximately 23% seen once; the top ten hold under 15%. The specimen comprised peripheral blood mononuclear cells (PBMCs), sampled when the disease was refractory, from a patient treated with antithyroid drugs. These receptors were taken from a female donor with Graves disease.

This clonotype was observed many times. This chain connects TRBV2 to TRBJ1-6, with D unresolved. The CDR3 covers 14 residues. Trimming removed 1 base at V and 5 bases at J, with 6 bases between. Germline V gene lookup returns CDR1 SNHLY and CDR2 FYNNEI. The CDR3 DNA reads as TGTGCCAGCAGTGAAGTTGGCGATAATTCACCCCTCCACTTT. It specifies CASSEVGDNSPLHF.

This clonotype was counted at least ten times. J is TRBJ1-5 and V is TRBV6-1, with 7 nucleotides matching TRBD1. The junction had 5 bases not matched to a gene; V was cut back by 6 bases and J by 3 bases. The germline CDR1 and CDR2 sequences are MNHNS and SASEGT. The CDR3 is 14 residues long. As DNA, the CDR3 is TGTGCCAGCAGGGTGACAGGGTACAATCAGCCCCAGCATTTT. The encoded protein is CASRVTGYNQPQHF.

This clonotype has a count of ten or more. CDR3: CASSYDRRGGETQYF. The CDR3 coding sequence is TGTGCCAGCAGTTACGACAGGCGTGGTGGAGAGACCCAGTACTTC. This chain links TRBV6-5 with TRBJ2-5, with D possibly TRBD1 on 6 matching bases. CDR3 length: 15 amino acids. The V gene's germline CDR1 is MNHEY and CDR2 SVGAGI. Trimming took 2 bases from V and 4 from J, leaving 14 bases between them.

V gene TRBV13 combines with J gene TRBJ2-7; a weak D match, TRBD1 (6 bases). The CDR3 is made up of 16 amino acids. CDR1 is PRHDT, CDR2 FYEKMQ, per germline (reference sequence). The V end lost 5 bases, the J end lost 6 bases, and 23 bases lay between the germline ends. The CDR3, as DNA: TGTGCCAGCAGCGGGGCAGGCAGGGGAAGTTGGGGCGAGCAGTACTTC. Protein product: CASSGAGRGSWGEQYF.

This clonotype was seen at least ten times. This sequence joins TRBV6-1 and TRBJ1-1; 7 positions match TRBD1. The germline CDR1 and CDR2 sequences are MNHNS and SASEGT. V dropped 6 bases and J dropped 0; count of bases not matched to a gene: 16. There are 18 residues in the CDR3. As DNA, the CDR3 is TGTGCCAGCAGCCGTCCTCACGCAGGGGGAGGCATGAACACTGAAGCTTTCTTT. Translating gives CASSRPHAGGGMNTEAFF.

This clonotype was detected ten times or more. The chain links TRBV12-3 or TRBV12-4 to TRBJ1-2; a weak D match, TRBD1 (5 bases). The CDR3 totals 12 residues. The V end lost 10 bases, the J end lost 4 bases, and 13 bases lay between the germline ends. The CDR3 region has the DNA TGTGCCACCCGGGGCAGATCCTATGGCTACACCTTC. It is translated as CATRGRSYGYTF.

This clonotype has a count of ten or more. This chain links TRBV5-1 with TRBJ1-1; D call uncertain. The CDR3 length is 16 residues. Looked up from germline, CDR1 is SGHRS and CDR2 is YFSETQ. Trimming stripped 0 bases from V and 2 bases from J, with 14 bases between. The CDR3, as DNA: TGCGCCAGCAGCTTGGTCGCCAGGACCTCCAACACTGAAGCTTTCTTT. This codes for CASSLVARTSNTEAFF.

J is TRBJ1-2 and V is TRBV19, with D perhaps matching TRBD1 (5 bases). The CDR3 loop spans 14 amino acids. Germline V gene lookup returns CDR1 LNHDA and CDR2 SQIVND (reference sequence). The germline V and J ends were trimmed by 3 bases and 4 bases, with 12 bases remaining between them. For the CDR3, the DNA is TGTGCCAGTAGTATTTTTCGGCAGGGCTATGGCTACACCTTC. It encodes CASSIFRQGYGYTF.

This clonotype appeared many times. The chain couples TRBV7-3 to TRBJ2-5; possible D gene TRBD2, 6 bases. The germline gives CDR1 SGHTA, CDR2 FQGTGA. The CDR3 extends over 13 amino acids. With 4 bases removed from V and 4 bases from J, the gap between germline ends came to 10 bases. Here the CDR3 DNA reads TGTGCCAGCAGCTCCAGGCGGGGAGAGACCCAGTACTTC. Encoded protein: CASSSRRGETQYF.

This clonotype was counted ten times or more. The V and J genes are TRBV2 and TRBJ1-1, with no clear D. The CDR3 runs to 13 residues. The germline gives CDR1 SNHLY, CDR2 FYNNEI. Deletions cut 6 bases from V and 4 bases from J, with 12 bases between. The CDR3 protein is CASSHGPPTEAFF. The CDR3 DNA is TGTGCCAGCAGCCATGGACCCCCCACTGAAGCTTTCTTT.

This clonotype was counted ten times or more. The J gene is TRBJ1-1, the V gene TRBV28, with 9 bases aligning to TRBD1. The V and J ends lost 2 bases and 4 bases, in that order; junction bases with no gene match: 8. Germline CDR1 reads MDHEN; CDR2 reads SYDVKM. The CDR3 runs to 16 residues. The CDR3, as DNA: TGTGCCAGCAGTTTAGCCCGGACAGGGGTGACCACTGAAGCTTTCTTT. As protein: CASSLARTGVTTEAFF.

Concerning this clonotype itself: This may be a read error, as it is one base from a much larger clone. The rearrangement joins TRBV11-2 to TRBJ2-7; D is unclear. Per the germline V gene, CDR1 is SGHAT and CDR2 is FQNNGV. This CDR3 has 13 residues. For the CDR3, the DNA is TGTGCCGGCAGCCGAGACGTCAACTACGAGCAGTACTTC. It translates to CAGSRDVNYEQYF.

This clonotype was counted many times. This rearrangement joins TRBV28 to TRBJ2-2; 8 bases line up with TRBD1. V lost 5 bases to trimming and J lost 3 bases; unmatched junction nucleotides: 2. CDR1 and CDR2 from the germline V gene are MDHEN and SYDVKM. CDR3 length equals 14 residues. In DNA form, the CDR3 reads TGTGCCAGCAGTGGGGACAGGTACACCGGGGAGCTGTTTTTT. It codes for CASSGDRYTGELFF.

This chain's CDR3 is CASSILAGTGTYEQYF. CDR3 DNA sequence: TGTGCCAGTAGTATACTCGCCGGGACAGGGACCTACGAGCAGTACTTC. The V call is TRBV19, the J call TRBJ2-7; TRBD1 matches at 9 bases. CDR1 and CDR2 from the germline V gene are LNHDA and SQIVND (reference sequence). This CDR3 contains 16 residues. The junction had 7 bases not matched to a gene; V was cut back by 2 bases and J by 2 bases.

This clonotype was counted only a few times. V usage is TRBV7-8 and J usage is TRBJ1-1, with 7 bases identical to TRBD1. Germline values: CDR1 SGHVS, CDR2 FQNEAQ. CDR3 length: 15 amino acids. The J segment lost 3 bases and the V segment lost 5 bases, leaving 9 bases of the junction unmatched. The CDR3 reads CASSQRTGRDTEAFF. As DNA, the CDR3 is TGTGCCAGCAGCCAGAGGACAGGAAGGGACACTGAAGCTTTCTTT.

This chain connects TRBV5-5 to TRBJ2-7; D may correspond to TRBD1 or TRBD2 (5 bases each). V shed 4 bases and J shed 5 bases, with 16 bases lying between them. Germline values: CDR1 SGHKS, CDR2 YYEKEE (reference sequence). The CDR3 runs 14 residues. DNA for the CDR3: TGTGCCAGCAGCCGAGTGGGCAGGGACCACGAGCAGTACTTC. Translating it yields CASSRVGRDHEQYF.

CDR3 residues: CASSTGTGGLRGEAFF. CDR3 nucleotide sequence: TGTGCCAGCAGCACCGGGACAGGGGGTCTTCGGGGTGAAGCTTTCTTT. The genes are TRBV28 and TRBJ1-1; 11 nucleotides agree with TRBD1. This CDR3 has 16 residues. J lost 7 bases, V lost 6 bases, and 13 bases had no gene match. Germline CDR1 is MDHEN and CDR2 is SYDVKM.

This chain uses TRBV5-1 with TRBJ2-7; D might be TRBD1 (6 bases). The germline gives CDR1 SGHRS, CDR2 YFSETQ. The CDR3 sequence is 15 residues long. Trimming stripped 3 bases from V and 0 bases from J, with 13 bases between. Here the CDR3 DNA reads TGCGCCAGCAGCTGGAACAGGGAGCCCTCCTACGAGCAGTACTTC. Protein sequence: CASSWNREPSYEQYF.

There are a few counts of this clonotype. The chain recombines TRBV9 with TRBJ2-6; 12 nucleotides match TRBD1. The CDR3 loop spans 18 amino acids. Germline trimming cut 5 bases from V and 4 bases from J; bases unmatched to any gene: 10. Germline V lookup: CDR1 SGDLS, CDR2 YYNGEE. The CDR3 sequence is CASSRLRDRGLGANVLTF. CDR3 bases: TGTGCCAGCAGTCGTTTGAGGGACAGGGGGCTCGGGGCCAACGTCCTGACTTTC.

At least ten counts were recorded for this clonotype. This chain links TRBV7-9 with TRBJ1-1; 10 bases agree with TRBD1. Germline CDR1 SEHNR, CDR2 FQNEAQ (reference sequence). The V gene end was trimmed by 5 bases and the J gene end by 7 bases; junction bases not matched to a gene: 10. CDR3 length equals 15 residues. CDR3 sequence: CASSPMGQGIFEAFF. The CDR3 DNA is TGTGCCAGCAGCCCTATGGGACAGGGGATCTTTGAAGCTTTCTTT.

This clonotype was counted only a few times. The gene calls are TRBV20-1 and TRBJ1-4, with D unclear. The V gene lost 3 bases and the J gene lost 0 bases, with 11 bases spanning the gap. CDR1 DFQATT and CDR2 SNEGSKA come from the germline V gene (reference sequence). The CDR3 consists of 15 residues. The DNA of the CDR3 is TGCAGTGCTAGGGCTTTTGGGGCAACTAATGAAAAACTGTTTTTT. Its protein product is CSARAFGATNEKLFF.

Ten or more counts support this clonotype. J is TRBJ2-5 and V is TRBV2; TRBD1 aligns across 8 bases. The CDR3 sequence is 15 residues long. Trimming took 4 bases from V and 4 from J; bases not matched to a gene: 8. Looked up from germline, CDR1 is SNHLY and CDR2 is FYNNEI. CDR3 sequence: CASSGARGLGETQYF. The CDR3 DNA reads TGTGCCAGCAGTGGGGCCAGGGGGCTGGGAGAGACCCAGTACTTC. Supplemented by reference TRBV2 and TRBJ2-5, the full variable domain reads EPEVTQTPSHQVTQMGQEVILRCVPISNHLYFYWYRQILGQKVEFLVSFYNNEISEKSEIFDDQFSVERPDGSNFTLKIRSTKLEDSAMYFCASSGARGLGETQYFGPGTRLLVL.

The chain employs TRBV20-1 and TRBJ2-7; D is unclear. The CDR3 extends over 12 amino acids. Trimming removed 6 bases from V and 0 bases from J, with 9 bases in between. Germline V CDR1 and CDR2: DFQATT, SNEGSKA (reference sequence). The CDR3 DNA sequence: TGCAGTGCCAGCCCGGACTCCTACGAGCAGTACTTC. This sequence encodes CSASPDSYEQYF.

This clonotype was counted at least ten times. V is TRBV6-9 and J is TRBJ1-5; D is ambiguous. V lost 4 bases to trimming and J lost 6 bases, with 13 bases between them. Germline V lookup: CDR1 MNHGY, CDR2 SVAAGI. This CDR3 is built from 14 residues. DNA for the CDR3: TGTGCCAGCAGTTCGGAGGGTGGGCGTCAGCCCCAGCATTTT. Its translation: CASSSEGGRQPQHF.

The sample holds many counts of this clonotype. The chain couples TRBV29-1 to TRBJ2-5, with 7 positions matching TRBD1. Germline V gene data show CDR1 as SQVTM and CDR2 as ANQGSEA. The J segment lost 0 bases and the V segment lost 5 bases, leaving 9 bases of the junction unmatched. The CDR3 covers 15 residues. CDR3 in DNA: TGCAGCGTTCCTGAGACAGGGATGTACCAAGAGACCCAGTACTTC. Residues: CSVPETGMYQETQYF.

V gene TRBV20-1 combines with J gene TRBJ2-5; D is uncertain. Trimming took off 3 bases at V and 5 bases at J, with 13 bases between the two ends. This CDR3 spans 13 amino acids. Germline V gene lookup returns CDR1 DFQATT and CDR2 SNEGSKA (reference sequence). The CDR3 protein is CSASSPMEETQYF. DNA for the CDR3: TGCAGTGCTAGTAGTCCTATGGAGGAGACCCAGTACTTC.

This clonotype was picked up many times. This chain links TRBV7-2 with TRBJ2-7; possibly TRBD1 or TRBD2 for D (6 bases each). Germline V gene data show CDR1 as SGHTA and CDR2 as FQGNSA. The CDR3 runs to 18 residues. V shed 0 bases and J shed 5 bases, with 23 bases lying between them. In DNA, the CDR3 is TGTGCCAGCAGCTTAGCGCTGGCAGGGGACTCTCTTTTCGACGAGCAGTACTTC. It is translated as CASSLALAGDSLFDEQYF.

This clonotype showed up many times. The V call is TRBV28, the J call TRBJ1-3; D not resolved. Trimming stripped 6 bases from V and 0 bases from J, with 15 bases between. The germline CDR1 and CDR2 sequences are MDHEN and SYDVKM. The CDR3 consists of 16 residues. The DNA of the CDR3 is TGTGCCAGCAGCGGTGGACGGTTAAGCTCTGGAAACACCATATATTTT. It yields the protein CASSGGRLSSGNTIYF.

The chain joins TRBV19 to TRBJ2-4; a weak D match, TRBD2 (5 bases). V gave up 1 base and J gave up 0 bases, with 7 bases separating them. Per germline, CDR1 LNHDA and CDR2 SQIVND (reference sequence). CDR3 length: 15 amino acids. The CDR3 nucleotides read TGTGCCAGTAGTATAGTCGGGGTAGCCAAAAACATTCAGTACTTC. This gives the protein CASSIVGVAKNIQYF.

The gene calls are TRBV5-4 and TRBJ1-5; a possible D gene is TRBD1 (5 bases). The ends were cut back, 4 bases at V and 0 bases at J, with 14 bases in the middle. This CDR3 contains 16 residues. Per the germline V gene, CDR1 is SGHNT and CDR2 is YYREEE (reference sequence). The CDR3 sequence is CASSRDPNLSNQPQHF. As DNA, the CDR3 is TGTGCCAGCAGCCGGGACCCCAACCTTAGCAATCAGCCCCAGCATTTT.

This clonotype was picked up many times. The J gene is TRBJ2-7, the V gene TRBV7-2, with TRBD2 matching over 8 bases. There are 15 residues in the CDR3. V was pared by 3 bases and J by 0 bases, with 4 bases of the junction left unmatched. The germline CDR1 and CDR2 sequences are SGHTA and FQGNSA. CDR3 in DNA: TGTGCCAGCAGCTTCCTGACTAGCGTCTCCTACGAGCAGTACTTC. It specifies CASSFLTSVSYEQYF. Filled out from reference TRBV7-2 and TRBJ2-7, the complete variable domain reads GAGVSQSPSNKVTEKGKDVELRCDPISGHTALYWYRQSLGQGLEFLIYFQGNSAPDKSGLPSDRFSAERTGGSVSTLTIQRTQQEDSAVYLCASSFLTSVSYEQYFGPGTRLTVT.

The chain uses TRBV7-9 and TRBJ1-1; D may be TRBD1 (6 bases). From germline, CDR1 is SEHNR and CDR2 FQNEAQ (reference sequence). V dropped 6 bases and J dropped 5 bases, with 22 bases sitting between them. The CDR3 is made up of 16 amino acids. The CDR3 loop is CASSTPGAISGTEAFF. The CDR3 DNA reads TGTGCCAGCAGTACCCCAGGGGCCATCTCGGGGACTGAAGCTTTCTTT.